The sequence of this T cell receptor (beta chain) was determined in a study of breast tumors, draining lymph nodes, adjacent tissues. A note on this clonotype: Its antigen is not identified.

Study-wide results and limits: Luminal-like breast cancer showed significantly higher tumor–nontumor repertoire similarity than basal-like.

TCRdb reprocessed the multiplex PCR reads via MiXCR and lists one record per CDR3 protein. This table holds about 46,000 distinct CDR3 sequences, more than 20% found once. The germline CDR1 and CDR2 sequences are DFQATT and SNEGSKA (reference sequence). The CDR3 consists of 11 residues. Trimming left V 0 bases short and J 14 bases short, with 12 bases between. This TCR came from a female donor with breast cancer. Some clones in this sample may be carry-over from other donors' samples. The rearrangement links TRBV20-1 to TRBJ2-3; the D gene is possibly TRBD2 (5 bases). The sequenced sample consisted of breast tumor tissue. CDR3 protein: CSAREGDTWYF. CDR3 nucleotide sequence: TGCAGTGCTAGAGAGGGAGATACGTGGTATTTT.